The clone carrying this TCR beta chain has at least ten counts. Its antigen is unknown. Germline V gives CDR1 MNHNS, CDR2 SASEGT. The CDR3 is 14 amino acids. V was shortened by 5 bases and J by 6 bases, with 14 bases between the two germline ends. This entry is derived from a study of T cells in Graves' hyperthyroidism and ophthalmopathy. Study summary: Peripheral blood samples were taken at initial diagnosis, prior to any treatment.

Those patients with uncontrolled infection, other autoimmune disease, pregnancy or lactation were excluded. Study outcomes and limitations: The blood repertoire included most of the expanded thyroid clonotypes above 0.001.

From RNA transcripts, TCR beta CDR3 regions were amplified. Initially, a first-round RT-PCR of the TCR CDR3 employed the HTBI primer set. Via MiXCR, TCRdb re-called the multiplex PCR reads, giving one row per CDR3 protein. Seen here are 300,000 to 400,000 distinct CDR3 sequences, roughly 13% observed once, and the top ten hold approximately 9.9%. This clonotype was sampled from a woman aged 60-75 years with Graves' hyperthyroidism. The source material was blood. This sequence joins TRBV6-1 and TRBJ2-1; D not certain. The CDR3 is CASSTGRLFNEQFF. The CDR3 DNA follows: TGTGCCAGCAGTACGGGCCGCCTCTTCAATGAGCAGTTCTTC.